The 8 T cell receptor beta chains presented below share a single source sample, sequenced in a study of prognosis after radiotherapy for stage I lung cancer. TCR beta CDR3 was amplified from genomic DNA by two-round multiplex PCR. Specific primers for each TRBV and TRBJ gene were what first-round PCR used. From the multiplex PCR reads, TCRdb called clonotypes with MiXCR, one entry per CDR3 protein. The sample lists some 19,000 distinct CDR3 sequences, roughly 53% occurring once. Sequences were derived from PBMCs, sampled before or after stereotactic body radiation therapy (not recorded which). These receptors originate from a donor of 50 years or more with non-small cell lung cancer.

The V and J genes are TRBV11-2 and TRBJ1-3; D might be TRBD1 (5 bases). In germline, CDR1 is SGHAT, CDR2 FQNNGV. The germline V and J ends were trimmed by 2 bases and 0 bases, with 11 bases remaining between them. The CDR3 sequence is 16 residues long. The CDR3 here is CASSLQGQISGNTIYF. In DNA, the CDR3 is TGTGCCAGCAGCTTACAGGGTCAAATCTCTGGAAACACCATATATTTT.

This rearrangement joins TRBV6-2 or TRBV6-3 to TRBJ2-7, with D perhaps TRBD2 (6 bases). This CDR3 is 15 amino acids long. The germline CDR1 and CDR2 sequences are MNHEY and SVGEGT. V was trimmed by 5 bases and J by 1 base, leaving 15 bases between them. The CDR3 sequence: CASSVLEGGSYEQYF. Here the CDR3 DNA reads TGTGCCAGCAGTGTGCTTGAGGGAGGTTCCTACGAGCAGTACTTC.

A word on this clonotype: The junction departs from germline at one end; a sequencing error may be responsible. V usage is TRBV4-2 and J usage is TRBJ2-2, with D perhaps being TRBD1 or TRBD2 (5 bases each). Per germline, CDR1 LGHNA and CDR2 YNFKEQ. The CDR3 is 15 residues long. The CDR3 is CASSQGPADTWELFF. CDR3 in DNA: TGTGCCAGCAGCCAAGGGCCAGCGGACACCTGGGAGCTGTTTTTT.

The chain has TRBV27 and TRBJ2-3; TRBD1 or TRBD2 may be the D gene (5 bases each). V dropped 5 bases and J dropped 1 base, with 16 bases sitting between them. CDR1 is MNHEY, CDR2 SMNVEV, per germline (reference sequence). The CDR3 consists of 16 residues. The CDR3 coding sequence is TGTGCCAGCAGTCGCTACATGGGACGGGGCACAGATACGCAGTATTTT. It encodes CASSRYMGRGTDTQYF.

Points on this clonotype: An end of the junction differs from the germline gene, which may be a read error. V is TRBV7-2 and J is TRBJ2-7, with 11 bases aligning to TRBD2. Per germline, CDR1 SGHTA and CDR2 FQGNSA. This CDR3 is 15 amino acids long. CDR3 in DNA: TGTGCCAGCAGCTTATGTGGACTAGCGGGCTACGAGCAGTGCTTC. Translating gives CASSLCGLAGYEQCF.

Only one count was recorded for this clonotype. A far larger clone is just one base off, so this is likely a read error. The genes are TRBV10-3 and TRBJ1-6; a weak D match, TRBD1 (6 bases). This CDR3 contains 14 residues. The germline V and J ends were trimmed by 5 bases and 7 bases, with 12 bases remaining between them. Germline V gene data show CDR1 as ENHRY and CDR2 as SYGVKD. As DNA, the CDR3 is TGTGCCATCAGTTTTAAGGGGGGAAATTCACCCCTCCACTTT. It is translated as CAISFKGGNSPLHF.

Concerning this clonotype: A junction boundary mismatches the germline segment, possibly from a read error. The CDR3 region is CASIPIPGQGRNDQLF. DNA for the CDR3: TGTGCCAGCATCCCCATCCCCGGACAGGGGCGGAATGATCAGCTCTTC. V and J are TRBV6-2 or TRBV6-3 and TRBJ2-1; 9 bases fit TRBD1. The CDR3 has 16 residues. Germline V gene data show CDR1 as MNHEY and CDR2 as SVGEGT.

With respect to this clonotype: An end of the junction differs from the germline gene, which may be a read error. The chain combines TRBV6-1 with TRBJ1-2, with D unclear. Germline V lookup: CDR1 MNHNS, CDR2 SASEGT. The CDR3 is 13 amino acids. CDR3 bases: TGTGCCAGCAGTGAAGGGCCAGGCTATTGCTACACCTTC. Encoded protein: CASSEGPGYCYTF.